This T cell receptor beta chain was identified in a study of OX40 agonist ivuxolimab in advanced cancers. Across the whole study: The treatment was a fully human IgG2 OX40 agonist, ivuxolimab. Past anti-PD-1, anti-PD-L1 or anti-CTLA-4 therapy was accepted, and approximately 37% had received some. Study-wide results and caveats: There were also nonresponders showing low normalized T-cell clonal expansion.

Looked up from germline, CDR1 is SGHRS and CDR2 is YFSETQ. The CDR3 is made up of 14 amino acids. The V end was cut by 3 bases, the J end by 1 base, with 8 bases between. The assay was immunoSEQ multiplex PCR, and TCRdb's table has in-frame clones only and misses some. The sample yields some 39,000 clones, about 81% seen once. Turning to this clone: The antigen is not known.

The sequencing used CD4+ or CD8+ T cells sorted from blood, collected in a trial of the OX40 agonist ivuxolimab. This chain uses TRBV5-1 with TRBJ2-4, with unresolved D. The sequence derives from an adult with an advanced solid tumor such as melanoma, head and neck, liver or kidney cancer. CDR3 nucleotides: TGCGCCAGCAGCTCGACAATGGCCAAAAACATTCAGTACTTC. Protein: CASSSTMAKNIQYF.